A selection of T cell receptor beta chains follows, all from one sample in a study of T-cell memory formation after mild COVID-19. In TCRdb, the 5' RACE reads were re-called with MiXCR into one record per CDR3 protein. The sample contains over 70,000 distinct CDR3 sequences, around 13% of which appear only once. Material for sequencing was PBMCs or a T cell subset sorted from them (not recorded which). The receptors stem from an adult woman who had mild COVID-19 (a few samples of this study predate the infection). Cell type and time point are not known. CDR3s include the opening cysteine and the closing phenylalanine or tryptophan.

j_call: TRBJ2-5; v_call: TRBV4-2; cdr3_aa: CASSQASGGKETQYF
j_call: TRBJ2-3; v_call: TRBV19; cdr3_aa: CASSMSSTSGGVSTDTQYF
j_call: TRBJ1-6; v_call: TRBV7-2; cdr3_aa: CASSLVAGMDSPLHF
j_call: TRBJ2-6; v_call: TRBV7-6; cdr3_aa: CASSFADSGANVLTF
j_call: TRBJ1-6; v_call: TRBV7-3; cdr3_aa: CASSLGPLNSPLHF
j_call: TRBJ1-1; v_call: TRBV5-1; cdr3_aa: CASSQRQAMEAFF
j_call: TRBJ2-7; v_call: TRBV5-1; cdr3_aa: CASSLGRMASGGPYEQYF
j_call: TRBJ1-1; v_call: TRBV4-3; cdr3_aa: CASSQRDRGNTEAFF
j_call: TRBJ2-2; v_call: TRBV20-1; cdr3_aa: CSARWTTTGELFF
j_call: TRBJ2-3; v_call: TRBV11-2; cdr3_aa: CASSRPPGSTDTQYF
j_call: TRBJ1-3; v_call: TRBV6-6; cdr3_aa: CASYQGDSRGNTIYF
j_call: TRBJ2-7; v_call: TRBV29-1; cdr3_aa: CSVREAYEQYF
j_call: TRBJ2-7; v_call: TRBV7-9; cdr3_aa: CASSFRTSGNYEQYF
j_call: TRBJ1-2; v_call: TRBV6-2/TRBV6-3; cdr3_aa: CASSYSSWDRPYGYTF
j_call: TRBJ2-3; v_call: TRBV4-3; cdr3_aa: CASSQGLIWASGLSTDTQYF
j_call: TRBJ2-7; v_call: TRBV7-6; cdr3_aa: CASSLKTSGNEQYF
j_call: TRBJ2-5; v_call: TRBV5-1; cdr3_aa: CASSLDGLAGEETQYF
j_call: TRBJ2-1; v_call: TRBV7-9; cdr3_aa: CASSLVEQFF
j_call: TRBJ1-2; v_call: TRBV9; cdr3_aa: CASEGQGVDYGYTF
j_call: TRBJ1-2; v_call: TRBV7-9; cdr3_aa: CASSLSGDLYGYTF
j_call: TRBJ1-1; v_call: TRBV2; cdr3_aa: CASSEGFRNTEAFF
j_call: TRBJ2-3; v_call: TRBV30; cdr3_aa: CAWNVAGSTDTQYF
j_call: TRBJ2-7; v_call: TRBV19; cdr3_aa: CASGPAYEQYF
j_call: TRBJ2-7; v_call: TRBV5-1; cdr3_aa: CASRPGTSGTYEQYF
j_call: TRBJ2-5; v_call: TRBV11-2; cdr3_aa: CASSLVAQETQYF
j_call: TRBJ2-1; v_call: TRBV4-1; cdr3_aa: CASSRTSGGAIEQFF
j_call: TRBJ2-1; v_call: TRBV7-2; cdr3_aa: CASSLARRDPRDEQFF
j_call: TRBJ2-4; v_call: TRBV7-9; cdr3_aa: CASTLSGENIQYF
j_call: TRBJ1-2; v_call: TRBV29-1; cdr3_aa: CSVEGGLSYGYTF
j_call: TRBJ1-1; v_call: TRBV19; cdr3_aa: CASSPYARGPNTEAFF
j_call: TRBJ1-1; v_call: TRBV7-9; cdr3_aa: CAGRGRGTEAFF
j_call: TRBJ2-3; v_call: TRBV9; cdr3_aa: CASSISGGADTQYF
j_call: TRBJ2-1; v_call: TRBV7-9; cdr3_aa: CASSGRDRNEQFF
j_call: TRBJ2-1; v_call: TRBV2; cdr3_aa: CASRVASGPQFF
j_call: TRBJ2-1; v_call: TRBV6-1; cdr3_aa: CATSGLAGGMNEQFF
j_call: TRBJ2-1; v_call: TRBV20-1; cdr3_aa: CSARDVIGTTYNEQFF
j_call: TRBJ2-7; v_call: TRBV29-1; cdr3_aa: CSVEETSGSYYEQYF
j_call: TRBJ1-5; v_call: TRBV20-1; cdr3_aa: CSATQVAGQPQHF
j_call: TRBJ1-1; v_call: TRBV4-1; cdr3_aa: CASSQTGGGTEAFF
j_call: TRBJ2-4; v_call: TRBV7-3; cdr3_aa: CASSPTGTGLDIQYF
j_call: TRBJ2-3; v_call: TRBV5-6; cdr3_aa: CASSLGVTGPLTYTQYF
j_call: TRBJ1-1; v_call: TRBV11-1; cdr3_aa: CASIKNRGLNTEAFF
j_call: TRBJ2-1; v_call: TRBV20-1; cdr3_aa: CSAILTGSYNEQFF
j_call: TRBJ1-2; v_call: TRBV24-1; cdr3_aa: CATSDQTGGDGYTF
j_call: TRBJ1-1; v_call: TRBV20-1; cdr3_aa: CSARDPGQGPEAFF
j_call: TRBJ2-7; v_call: TRBV12-3/TRBV12-4; cdr3_aa: CASRGHDRDEQYF